The 20 T cell receptor beta chains in this list originate from one sample, sequenced in a study of T cells after yellow fever vaccination. TCRdb re-called the 5' RACE reads with MiXCR, one entry per CDR3 protein. The sample includes 300,000 to 350,000 distinct CDR3 sequences, roughly 10% seen only once; the top ten take approximately 3%. The sample was CD4+ T cells sorted from PBMCs, taken 45 days after the yellow fever booster vaccination. All receptors come from a young man who received the YFV17D yellow fever vaccine.

Only a few counts were recorded for this clonotype. This chain links TRBV5-4 with TRBJ1-4, with D tentatively TRBD1 (5 bases). Trimming removed 4 bases from V and 11 bases from J, with 18 bases in between. Germline-derived CDR1 and CDR2 are SGHNT and YYREEE (reference sequence). The CDR3 has 14 amino acids. The CDR3 region has the DNA TGTGCCAGCAGCCGGGGCCTCGAGGGTCGGAAACTGTTTTTT. Translated, it gives CASSRGLEGRKLFF. The variable domain in full, with the rest retrieved from reference TRBV5-4 and TRBJ1-4, is ETGVTQSPTHLIKTRGQQVTLRCSSQSGHNTVSWYQQALGQGPQFIFQYYREEENGRGNFPPRFSGLQFPNYSSELNVNALELDDSALYLCASSRGLEGRKLFFGSGTQLSVL.

This clonotype was found a few times. V is TRBV9 and J is TRBJ2-6, with D tentatively TRBD1 (5 bases). The CDR3 sequence is 17 residues long. V dropped 1 base and J dropped 0 bases, with 11 bases sitting between them. Germline values: CDR1 SGDLS, CDR2 YYNGEE. The CDR3 loop reads CASSVTATGSGANVLTF. In DNA form, the CDR3 reads TGTGCCAGCAGCGTAACCGCAACAGGCTCTGGGGCCAACGTCCTGACTTTC.

This clonotype was detected a few times. The chain uses TRBV7-9 and TRBJ1-6; D not certain. The V gene's germline CDR1 is SEHNR and CDR2 FQNEAQ (reference sequence). The CDR3 is 10 residues long. V dropped 4 bases and J dropped 16 bases, with 8 bases sitting between them. CDR3 nucleotides: TGTGCCAGCAGCTCGAGGGTTCTCCACTTT. Its protein product is CASSSRVLHF.

This clonotype was seen more than once but under ten times. The V gene is TRBV12-3 or TRBV12-4, the J gene TRBJ1-3, with D perhaps TRBD1 (5 bases). The CDR3 sequence is 14 residues long. Trimming pared 2 bases from V and 7 bases from J, leaving 12 bases between. CDR3: CASSLWRGRNTIYF. CDR3 DNA sequence: TGTGCCAGCAGTTTATGGAGGGGAAGGAACACCATATATTTT.

The J gene is TRBJ2-1, the V gene TRBV6-2 or TRBV6-3; 12 positions match TRBD2. After removal of 6 bases from V and 8 bases from J, the junction contained 5 bases not matched to a gene. Germline V CDR1 and CDR2: MNHEY, SVGEGT. CDR3 length: 14 residues. The CDR3 DNA is TGTGCCAGCAGCACTAGCGGGGGGAGCCATGAGCAGTTCTTC. Translating gives CASSTSGGSHEQFF.

J is TRBJ1-6 and V is TRBV6-2 or TRBV6-3; unclear D gene. In germline, CDR1 is MNHEY, CDR2 SVGEGT. The CDR3 has 15 amino acids. Trimming left V 0 bases short and J 9 bases short, with 12 bases between. The CDR3 here is CASSYSTVEGSPLHF. The CDR3 nucleotides read TGTGCCAGCAGTTACTCGACGGTGGAGGGTTCACCCCTCCACTTT.

V is TRBV30 and J is TRBJ2-5; D call uncertain. This CDR3 comprises 13 residues. Germline V gene lookup returns CDR1 GTSNPN and CDR2 SVGIG (reference sequence). Trimming removed 1 base from V and 4 bases from J, with 10 bases in between. CDR3 sequence reads: CAWSGLIRETQYF. For the CDR3, the DNA is TGTGCCTGGAGTGGATTGATTAGAGAGACCCAGTACTTC.

The genes are TRBV27 and TRBJ2-3; 8 bases align to TRBD1. CDR1 is MNHEY and CDR2 is SMNVEV in the germline V gene (reference sequence). The trim removed 5 bases at V and 4 bases at J, leaving 8 bases unmatched. CDR3 length: 15 residues. CDR3 coding DNA: TGTGCCAGCAGTCGATTGACAGGGGTCGCAGATACGCAGTATTTT. Its translation is CASSRLTGVADTQYF.

The chain carries TRBV5-4 and TRBJ2-3, with 7 bases matching TRBD2. The CDR3 loop spans 14 amino acids. Germline V gives CDR1 SGHNT, CDR2 YYREEE (reference sequence). Losses at the gene ends were 5 bases for V and 2 bases for J; bases not matched to a gene: 5. CDR3 sequence (DNA): TGTGCCAGCAGGCGGGGGACTAACACAGATACGCAGTATTTT. Translated, it gives CASRRGTNTDTQYF.

This clonotype has a count of ten or more. The V and J genes are TRBV4-3 and TRBJ2-3, with 10 bases that match TRBD2. Germline V lookup: CDR1 LGHNA, CDR2 YSLEER. The ends lost 4 bases at V and 4 bases at J; junction bases unmatched: 8. The CDR3 extends over 16 amino acids. The CDR3 region has the DNA TGCGCCAGCAGCCGAGAAGCGGGGGGGCATCCAGATACGCAGTATTTT. This sequence encodes CASSREAGGHPDTQYF.

At least ten counts were recorded for this clonotype. The V call is TRBV6-5, the J call TRBJ1-6; 10 bases map to TRBD1. Germline trimming cut 6 bases from V and 8 bases from J; bases unmatched to any gene: 10. The V gene's germline CDR1 is MNHEY and CDR2 SVGAGI. The CDR3 loop spans 16 amino acids. In DNA, the CDR3 is TGTGCCAGCAGACCTCAGTGGGACAGGGGAGATTCACCCCTCCACTTT. This translates into CASRPQWDRGDSPLHF.

The CDR3, as DNA: TGTGCCAGTAGTATAGTCGGCTATCAAGCTTTCTTT. Its protein product is CASSIVGYQAFF. This chain joins TRBV19 and TRBJ1-1; the D is unclear. Germline-derived CDR1 and CDR2 are LNHDA and SQIVND (reference sequence). The CDR3 is 12 amino acids. V was trimmed by 1 base and J by 9 bases, leaving 9 bases between them. The full variable domain, rest sourced from reference TRBV19 and TRBJ1-1, is DGGITQSPKYLFRKEGQNVTLSCEQNLNHDAMYWYRQDPGQGLRLIYYSQIVNDFQKGDIAEGYSVSREKKESFPLTVTSAQKNPTAFYLCASSIVGYQAFFGQGTRLTVV.

The chain couples TRBV7-2 to TRBJ2-3, with D unclear. V lost 7 bases and J 2 bases, leaving 7 bases between the germline ends. Germline V CDR1 and CDR2: SGHTA, FQGNSA. The CDR3 totals 12 residues. The CDR3 DNA sequence: TGTGCCAGCACGGAGTTCACAGATACGCAGTATTTT. It specifies CASTEFTDTQYF.

In its sample, this clonotype was seen many times. The V gene is TRBV28, the J gene TRBJ2-1; no firm D call. The CDR3 runs 11 residues. CDR1 MDHEN and CDR2 SYDVKM come from the germline V gene. With 5 bases removed from V and 4 bases from J, the gap between germline ends came to 3 bases. The CDR3 nucleotides are TGTGCCAGCAGTAGATACAATGAGCAGTTCTTC. Translation: CASSRYNEQFF.

The rearrangement uses TRBV12-3 or TRBV12-4 and TRBJ2-3; TRBD1 is a possible D gene (5 bases). Between the trimmed V and J ends, which lost 6 bases and 2 bases, there was a span of 12 bases. The CDR3 runs to 14 residues. The CDR3: CASRPRQSTDTQYF. CDR3 nucleotide sequence: TGTGCCAGCAGGCCAAGACAGTCCACAGATACGCAGTATTTT.

The rearrangement joins TRBV4-3 to TRBJ1-2; D gene unclear. CDR1 LGHNA and CDR2 YSLEER come from the germline V gene. V dropped 0 bases and J dropped 0 bases, with 11 bases sitting between them. The CDR3 length is 16 residues. The CDR3 DNA reads as TGCGCCAGCAGCCAAGATCCGTCGGCAGCTAACTATGGCTACACCTTC. This gives the protein CASSQDPSAANYGYTF.

This chain links TRBV2 with TRBJ1-6; weak D call: TRBD1 (5 bases). V dropped 4 bases and J dropped 10 bases, with 14 bases sitting between them. The CDR3 has 14 residues. Germline lookup yields CDR1 SNHLY and CDR2 FYNNEI. The CDR3 DNA is TGTGCCAGCAGTGGGGGGACGGCAGGGTCACCCCTCCACTTT. It encodes CASSGGTAGSPLHF.

This chain links TRBV7-8 with TRBJ1-4; D is ambiguous. Germline CDR1 SGHVS, CDR2 FQNEAQ. This CDR3 has 16 residues. Deletions cut 5 bases from V and 2 bases from J, with 15 bases between. The DNA for the CDR3 is TGTGCCAGCAGCCCCGGGCGGGTAGGGACTAATGAAAAACTGTTTTTT. It is translated as CASSPGRVGTNEKLFF.

This clonotype turned up a few times. The chain is built from TRBV27 and TRBJ2-2; 7 bases line up with TRBD1. The germline V gene encodes CDR1 MNHEY and CDR2 SMNVEV (reference sequence). The CDR3 is 16 amino acids. J gave up 0 bases and V 5 bases, and 6 bases lay outside the gene matches. The CDR3 spells CASSGGQSANTGELFF. The CDR3, as DNA: TGTGCCAGCAGTGGGGGACAGAGTGCGAACACCGGGGAGCTGTTTTTT.

This clonotype showed up just a few times. The chain is built from TRBV11-2 and TRBJ1-1; D unresolved. V was clipped by 2 bases and J by 7 bases, with 17 bases between them. Germline CDR1 is SGHAT and CDR2 is FQNNGV. The CDR3 has 15 amino acids. CDR3 nucleotide sequence: TGTGCCAGCAGCTTAATTGAGAGTTTTAGGTTTGAAGCTTTCTTT. Protein sequence: CASSLIESFRFEAFF.